These T cell receptor beta chains were read from a single sample in a study of CD8 T cell repertoires and HIV-1 epitope variants. Clones were sequenced by immunoSEQ multiplex PCR, and TCRdb holds only the in-frame ones, with some missing. The sample lists 3,500 to 5,000 clones; about 64% were seen once. No antigen has been identified for these receptors. The specimen sequenced was cultured CD8+ T cells derived from PBMCs. The receptors here all came from a male donor with HIV. Both conserved end residues are part of each CDR3. D genes are given only for firm matches. Not every row has a clone size; where given, it reads once, few, many or a size class.

>TRBV5-6|TRBJ1-6|NA|NA
TGTGCCAGCAGCTTGAAACGGATAAATGCACCCCTCCACTTT
CASSLKRINAPLHF
>TRBV15|TRBJ1-4|NA|NA
TGTGCCACCAGCAGAGTGGGGTCAACTAATGAAAAACTGTTTTTT
CATSRVGSTNEKLFF
>TRBV5-6|TRBJ2-3|NA|NA
TGTGCCAGCAAAGGACCGAAGGATACGCAGTATTTT
CASKGPKDTQYF
>TRBV6-5|TRBJ2-1|TRBD2|NA
TGTGCCAGCAGTTACTCGGGACTAGCGGGGGGGAATGAGCAGTTCTTC
CASSYSGLAGGNEQFF
>TRBV28|TRBJ1-3|NA|NA
TGTGCCAGCCGATCCGGGACATACGGAAACACCATATATTTT
CASRSGTYGNTIYF
>TRBV9|TRBJ1-4|TRBD1|NA
TGTGCCAGCAGCTCCTGGGACAGGGAAAATGAAAAACTGTTTTTT
CASSSWDRENEKLFF
>TRBV18|TRBJ1-5|TRBD1|once
TGTGCCAGCTCATCGACAGGGCCCAATCAGCCCCAGCATTTT
CASSSTGPNQPQHF
>TRBV7-5|TRBJ2-7|NA|NA
TGTGCCAGCAGCTTACGAGCGGGCGAGCAGTACTTC
CASSLRAGEQYF
>TRBV9|TRBJ2-1|NA|NA
TGTGCCAGCAGCGTATCCCGATTTGACCCGGCCGAGAATGAGCAGTTCTTC
CASSVSRFDPAENEQFF
>TRBV7-8|TRBJ1-3|NA|few
TGTGCCAGCAGCCCCGTGGGATCTGGAAACACCATATATTTT
CASSPVGSGNTIYF
>TRBV28|TRBJ2-4|NA|NA
TGTGCCAGCAGTTTATCGGGGGGCCAAAACATTCAGTACTTC
CASSLSGGQNIQYF
>TRBV7-2|TRBJ2-7|NA|once
TGTGCCAGCAGCTCGGGGCTTAGCTACGAGCAGTACTTC
CASSSGLSYEQYF
>TRBV6-1|TRBJ2-7|TRBD1|medium-sized
TGTGCCAGCAGCGGGACAGGCTACGAGCAGTACTTC
CASSGTGYEQYF
>TRBV9|TRBJ1-2|NA|NA
TGTGCCAGCAGCGTAGGGGACGGCTATGGCTACACCTTC
CASSVGDGYGYTF
>TRBV30|TRBJ2-2|NA|once
TGTGCCTGGAGTCTTGTTACAGGGAACGGGGAGCTGTTTTTT
CAWSLVTGNGELFF
>TRBV5-6|TRBJ1-6|NA|NA
TGTGCCAGCAGCATGGACACCTTTGGGGATTCACCCCTCCACTTT
CASSMDTFGDSPLHF
>TRBV14|TRBJ2-7|NA|NA
TGTGCCAGCAGCCATTACCAGGGCTACGAGCAGTACTTC
CASSHYQGYEQYF
>TRBV5-1|TRBJ2-1|TRBD1|NA
TGCGCCAGCAGCTACACCCTAAAGACAGGGTCTAAACCGAATGAGCAGTTCTTC
CASSYTLKTGSKPNEQFF
>TRBV28|TRBJ2-7|NA|NA
TGTGCCAGCTCCCCGGGCCCGCCCTACGAGCAGTACTTC
CASSPGPPYEQYF
>TRBV10-3|TRBJ2-7|NA|once
TGTGCCATCAGGTCCGGGAGAAAAGGGGAGCAGTACTTC
CAIRSGRKGEQYF
>TRBV6-6|TRBJ1-1|NA|NA
TGTGCCAGCAGGGAAAATGGGAACACTGAAGCTTTCTTT
CASRENGNTEAFF
>TRBV6-5|TRBJ1-5|NA|few
TGTGCCAGCAGCCCGTATAGCAATCAGCCCCAGCATTTT
CASSPYSNQPQHF
>TRBV14|TRBJ1-3|NA|NA
TGTGCCAGCAGCCTTGTAGGCGGAACCTCTGGAAACACCATATATTTT
CASSLVGGTSGNTIYF
>TRBV28|TRBJ2-1|NA|NA
TGTGCCAGCAGTTTGGGTAGCTCCTACAATGAGCAGTTCTTC
CASSLGSSYNEQFF
>TRBV6-1|TRBJ1-2|NA|NA
TGTGCCACCCTTTTCGGGAACTATGGCTACACCTTC
CATLFGNYGYTF
>TRBV6-5|TRBJ2-1|TRBD2|NA
TGTGCCAGCAACTTACTAGCGGGGGACTACAATGAGCAGTTCTTC
CASNLLAGDYNEQFF
>TRBV29-1|TRBJ1-2|NA|NA
TGCAGCGTTGTCATCCTATCAGCTAACTATGGCTACACCTTC
CSVVILSANYGYTF
>TRBV19|TRBJ2-7|TRBD1|NA
TGTGCCAGTAGTCCCGGGACAGGGAACTACGAGCAGTACTTC
CASSPGTGNYEQYF
>TRBV5-6|TRBJ2-7|TRBD2|few
TGTGCCAGCAGCGCGGGACTAGGTTCCTCCGAGCAGTACTTC
CASSAGLGSSEQYF
>TRBV13|TRBJ1-1|NA|NA
TGTGCCAGCAGCCAAACCGGAGGGTCTGGCATGAACACTGAAGCTTTCTTT
CASSQTGGSGMNTEAFF
>TRBV28|TRBJ2-7|TRBD1|NA
TGTGCCAGCAGCGACAGGGGGATTTCTGGCTACGAGCAGTACTTC
CASSDRGISGYEQYF
>TRBV18|TRBJ1-4|NA|NA
TGTGCCAGCTCACCACTCGCCGGACCCGAAGAAAAACTGTTTTTT
CASSPLAGPEEKLFF
>TRBV30|TRBJ1-2|NA|NA
TGTGCCGCCCCTATGGCAGATTTTAACTATGGCTACACCTTC
CAAPMADFNYGYTF
>TRBV29-1|TRBJ1-1|TRBD1|NA
TGCAGCGTTGAAGATTGGACAGGAGAAGCTTTCTTT
CSVEDWTGEAFF
>TRBV4-1|TRBJ2-1|TRBD2|NA
TGCGCCAGCAGGGGGACTAGCGGGGTATACAATGAGCAGTTCTTC
CASRGTSGVYNEQFF
>TRBV13|TRBJ1-3|TRBD1|once
TGTGCCAGCAGCTACCTACAGGGGGCTGGAAACACCATATATTTT
CASSYLQGAGNTIYF
>TRBV27|TRBJ1-1|NA|NA
TGTGCCAGCAGTTTACAGGGGACCCTTGAAGCTTTCTTT
CASSLQGTLEAFF
>TRBV11-2|TRBJ2-1|NA|NA
TGTGCCAGCAGCCTCGCGTACAATGAGCAGTTCTTC
CASSLAYNEQFF
>TRBV10-1|TRBJ2-7|TRBD2|NA
TGCGCCGGCCTTAGCGGGAGCGTTCCATACGAGCAGTACTTC
CAGLSGSVPYEQYF
>TRBV7-6|TRBJ1-3|TRBD1|NA
TGTGCCAGCAGCCCTGCCTGGGACAGAGGGCACACCATATATTTT
CASSPAWDRGHTIYF
>TRBV28|TRBJ2-2|NA|NA
TGTGCCAGCACCCCCATCCGGGCCTCCACCGGGGAGCTGTTTTTT
CASTPIRASTGELFF
>TRBV4-2|TRBJ2-3|TRBD1|NA
TGTGCCAGCAGCCAAGGACAGGGGGGCATCAATACGCAGTATTTT
CASSQGQGGINTQYF